This passage covers 8 T cell receptor beta chains from one sample sequenced in a study of T-cell reconstitution after alpha-beta-depleted transplantation in children (TCRdb year 2016). Reading the label with the study, this specimen's treatment or condition is: allogeneic hematopoietic cell transplantation with graft depleted of TCRalphabeta T cells and CD19 B cells. Receptor libraries were prepared by PCR. Instrument on record: Illumina HiSeq 2500. TCR library preparation used molecular barcoding, with unique molecular identifiers applied to normalize quantification of the TCRbeta repertoire. The raw public reads went through TCRdb reprocessing: fastp at Q25, MiXCR clone calling, in-frame beta chains kept. Duplicate CDR3 protein sequences are folded into a single record with the most common DNA and genes. This sample holds under 450,000 distinct CDR3 sequences; roughly 16% were observed only once. Of the sample, roughly 27% falls within the top ten clones.

The material sequenced was PBMCs, mostly from graft donor cells, taken 360 days after TCRalphabeta/CD19-depleted stem cell transplant. The receptors stem from a boy in the first two years of life who had a stem cell transplant for Wiskott-Aldrich syndrome, so the T cells may come from the graft donor.

This clonotype was observed a few times. The J gene is TRBJ2-5, the V gene TRBV25-1; 7 positions match TRBD1. This CDR3 contains 14 residues. J gave up 5 bases and V 4 bases, and 7 bases lay outside the gene matches. The germline V gene has CDR1 MGHDK and CDR2 SYGVNS. The CDR3, as DNA: TGTGCCAGCAGTGGAGGGGGCGACGAGGAGACCCAGTACTTC. Translation: CASSGGGDEETQYF.

There are many counts of this clonotype. V gene TRBV12-3 or TRBV12-4 combines with J gene TRBJ1-2, with D unclear. The CDR3 runs to 13 residues. V gave up 4 bases and J gave up 4 bases, with 10 bases separating them. This CDR3 is CASSSRQIYGYTF. The DNA for the CDR3 is TGTGCCAGCAGTTCCAGGCAAATCTATGGCTACACCTTC.

There are a few counts of this clonotype. The J gene is TRBJ2-7, the V gene TRBV14; D is unclear. CDR3 length: 15 amino acids. V lost 2 bases, J lost 4 bases, and 15 bases lay in between. CDR1 and CDR2 (germline): SGHDN, FVKESK. CDR3 residues: CASSQLDNRWYEQYF. CDR3 nucleotides: TGTGCCAGCAGCCAACTCGACAATCGGTGGTACGAGCAGTACTTC. Filled out from reference TRBV14 and TRBJ2-7, the complete variable domain reads EAGVTQFPSHSVIEKGQTVTLRCDPISGHDNLYWYRRVMGKEIKFLLHFVKESKQDESGMPNNRFLAERTGGTYSTLKVQPAELEDSGVYFCASSQLDNRWYEQYFGPGTRLTVT.

The CDR3 is CASSPRQELYEQYF. Here the CDR3 DNA reads TGTGCCAGCAGTCCTAGACAGGAGCTCTACGAGCAGTACTTC. The chain couples TRBV28 to TRBJ2-7, with a weak D call TRBD1 (6 bases). There are 14 residues in the CDR3. V was clipped by 5 bases and J by 3 bases, with 14 bases between them. Per the germline V gene, CDR1 is MDHEN and CDR2 is SYDVKM.

The chain carries TRBV4-3 and TRBJ2-2; 8 nucleotides align to TRBD2. Looked up from germline, CDR1 is LGHNA and CDR2 is YSLEER. V dropped 5 bases and J dropped 0; count of bases not matched to a gene: 5. The CDR3 extends over 16 amino acids. The chain's CDR3 is CASSFRLASNTGELFF. CDR3 bases: TGCGCCAGCAGCTTTCGACTAGCGTCGAACACCGGGGAGCTGTTTTTT.

The chain combines TRBV7-8 with TRBJ2-3; possibly TRBD2 for D (6 bases). From germline, CDR1 is SGHVS and CDR2 FQNEAQ. Trimming took 5 bases from V and 3 from J, leaving 15 bases between them. CDR3 length: 15 residues. The CDR3 sequence: CASSNTPSVTDTQYF. For the CDR3, the DNA is TGTGCCAGCAGCAACACACCTAGCGTGACAGATACGCAGTATTTT.

This clonotype was picked up a small number of times. The chain has TRBV7-2 and TRBJ2-7; D may be TRBD2 (6 bases). V shed 3 bases and J shed 4 bases, with 16 bases lying between them. Germline CDR1 reads SGHTA; CDR2 reads FQGNSA. This CDR3 has 15 residues. The CDR3 DNA is TGTGCCAGCAGCTTGACAACTCGGCGGGAATACGAGCAGTACTTC. The encoded protein is CASSLTTRREYEQYF.

The J gene is TRBJ2-7, the V gene TRBV4-1; 8 bases map to TRBD2. Losses at the gene ends were 0 bases for V and 8 bases for J; bases not matched to a gene: 9. This CDR3 is built from 15 residues. Germline V lookup: CDR1 MGHRA, CDR2 YSYEKL. The CDR3 sequence is CASSQEISGATKQYF. Here the CDR3 DNA reads TGCGCCAGCAGCCAAGAAATTAGCGGGGCCACCAAGCAGTACTTC.